These 31 T cell receptor beta chains were all obtained from the same sample, sequenced in a study of blood T cell repertoires in COVID-19. Method: immunoSEQ multiplex PCR; TCRdb's copy keeps in-frame clones and lacks some. The sample lists 110,000 or so clones; roughly nine tenths were seen once. Input material: peripheral blood. These receptor sequences come from a human donor in a cohort sampled during active COVID-19.

The chain employs TRBV5-8 and TRBJ1-5; 12 positions agree with TRBD1. The CDR3 contains 17 residues. V lost 2 bases to trimming and J lost 5 bases; unmatched junction nucleotides: 8. CDR1 and CDR2 (germline): SGHTS, YDEGEE. CDR3 protein: CASSLTGTGGAYQPQHF. The CDR3 nucleotides read TGTGCCAGCAGCTTAACCGGGACAGGGGGCGCATATCAGCCCCAGCATTTT.

This chain uses TRBV3-1 (or the pseudogene TRBV3-2) with TRBJ2-1; D is possibly TRBD2 (5 bases). CDR3 length: 20 residues. The germline V gene encodes CDR1 LGHDT and CDR2 YNNKEL (reference sequence). V was cut by 5 bases and J by 0 bases, with 26 bases left in between. The CDR3 loop is CASSSQDPGQSGSSYNEQFF. The CDR3 DNA sequence: TGTGCCAGCAGCTCCCAAGATCCCGGCCAGTCGGGGAGCTCCTACAATGAGCAGTTCTTC.

Note on this clone: This sample also contains other DNA sequences that code for the same CDR3. V is TRBV5-1 and J is TRBJ1-1; D may be TRBD1 (5 bases). The germline CDR1 and CDR2 sequences are SGHRS and YFSETQ. This CDR3 spans 13 amino acids. V dropped 3 bases and J dropped 2 bases, with 8 bases sitting between them. CDR3 protein: CASSSQGNTEAFF. DNA for the CDR3: TGCGCCAGCAGCTCCCAGGGAAACACTGAAGCTTTCTTT.

The chain uses TRBV5-1 and TRBJ2-3; TRBD1 aligns across 9 bases. This CDR3 has 15 amino acids. Trimming cost V 2 bases and J 6 bases; bases outside gene matches: 7. In germline, CDR1 is SGHRS, CDR2 YFSETQ. CDR3 bases: TGCGCCAGCAGCTTTAGGGACAGGGTAAAGGATACGCAGTATTTT. It translates to CASSFRDRVKDTQYF. Full variable domain (missing parts from reference TRBV5-1 and TRBJ2-3): KAGVTQTPRYLIKTRGQQVTLSCSPISGHRSVSWYQQTPGQGLQFLFEYFSETQRNKGNFPGRFSGRQFSNSRSEMNVSTLELGDSALYLCASSFRDRVKDTQYFGPGTRLTVL.

This clone was seen a few times. V and J are TRBV2 and TRBJ2-7; tentatively, D is TRBD2 (6 bases). Germline loops: CDR1 SNHLY, CDR2 FYNNEI. CDR3 length: 14 amino acids. The germline V and J ends were trimmed by 8 bases and 0 bases, with 14 bases remaining between them. The DNA of the CDR3 is TGTGCCAGCTCTTCGCAGCGGGTCTCCTACGAGCAGTACTTC. It is translated as CASSSQRVSYEQYF.

The chain employs TRBV5-6 and TRBJ2-5; unclear D gene. Trimming shortened V by 0 bases and J by 1 base, and 4 bases separated the two germline ends. This CDR3 spans 13 amino acids. CDR1 and CDR2 from the germline V gene are SGHDT and YYEEEE. The CDR3 nucleotides read TGTGCCAGCAGCTTGGGTAGCCAAGAGACCCAGTACTTC. It codes for CASSLGSQETQYF.

This sequence joins TRBV18 and TRBJ1-3, with a tentative D call TRBD1 (5 bases). CDR3 length: 14 residues. Germline lookup yields CDR1 KGHSH and CDR2 LQKENI. V lost 3 bases and J 5 bases, leaving 11 bases between the germline ends. CDR3 DNA sequence: TGTGCCAGCTCACCCTGGCAGGGTAGAAACACCATATATTTT. Translation gives CASSPWQGRNTIYF. The variable domain in full, completed from reference TRBV18 and TRBJ1-3, reads NAGVMQNPRHLVRRRGQEARLRCSPMKGHSHVYWYRQLPEEGLKFMVYLQKENIIDESGMPKERFSAEFPKEGPSILRIQQVVRGDSAAYFCASSPWQGRNTIYFGEGSWLTVV.

The chain recombines TRBV19 with TRBJ2-3; 7 bases are shared with TRBD1. Germline values: CDR1 LNHDA, CDR2 SQIVND (reference sequence). The trim removed 1 base at V and 3 bases at J, leaving 4 bases unmatched. CDR3 size: 15 residues. CDR3 in DNA: TGTGCCAGTAGTATAGCACAGGGGCGAACAGATACGCAGTATTTT. This sequence encodes CASSIAQGRTDTQYF.

The gene calls are TRBV24-1 and TRBJ2-2; 7 bases map to TRBD1. V dropped 2 bases and J dropped 4; count of bases not matched to a gene: 6. CDR1 is KGHDR and CDR2 is SFDVKD in the germline V gene. There are 16 residues in the CDR3. CDR3 protein: CATSDWTGRGTGELFF. The CDR3 coding sequence is TGTGCCACCAGTGATTGGACAGGAAGGGGCACCGGGGAGCTGTTTTTT.

The rearrangement links TRBV19 to TRBJ1-2; TRBD1 matches 9 bases. V trimming: 6 bases; J trimming: 6 bases; junction bases outside the gene matches: 11. The CDR3 loop spans 15 amino acids. Germline CDR1 reads LNHDA; CDR2 reads SQIVND (reference sequence). The CDR3 nucleotides are TGTGCCAGTAGGTTCTCACAGGGGGCTGAGGATGGCTACACCTTC. Protein: CASRFSQGAEDGYTF.

V usage is TRBV2 and J usage is TRBJ1-4; D remains unclear. In germline, CDR1 is SNHLY, CDR2 FYNNEI. V gave up 7 bases and J gave up 5 bases, with 11 bases separating them. CDR3 length: 13 residues. CDR3 region: CASKRLVNEKLFF. As DNA, the CDR3 is TGTGCCAGCAAGAGATTAGTGAATGAAAAACTGTTTTTT.

A single count supports this clone. The rearrangement links TRBV7-2 to TRBJ2-3; maybe TRBD2 (5 bases). The length of the CDR3 is 14 residues. Germline V gene lookup returns CDR1 SGHTA and CDR2 FQGNSA. V lost 1 base to trimming and J lost 4 bases, with 9 bases between them. The DNA of the CDR3 is TGTGCCAGCAGCTTAGGTCGGGGTTCAGATACGCAGTATTTT. Encoded protein: CASSLGRGSDTQYF. The full variable domain, its missing parts supplied by reference TRBV7-2 and TRBJ2-3, is GAGVSQSPSNKVTEKGKDVELRCDPISGHTALYWYRQSLGQGLEFLIYFQGNSAPDKSGLPSDRFSAERTGGSVSTLTIQRTQQEDSAVYLCASSLGRGSDTQYFGPGTRLTVL.

A few counts support this clone. The rearrangement uses TRBV29-1 and TRBJ1-2; 7 bases are shared with TRBD1. With 6 bases clipped from V and 7 bases from J, the junction kept 8 bases outside the gene matches. The length of the CDR3 is 12 residues. Germline CDR1 reads SQVTM; CDR2 reads ANQGSEA. Here the CDR3 reads CSVVRTGGGYTF. CDR3 nucleotides: TGCAGCGTAGTAAGGACAGGTGGTGGCTACACCTTC.

Regarding this clone: At one end, the junction sequence differs from germline, possibly due to a read error. The chain uses TRBV6-5 and TRBJ2-2; 7 bases map to TRBD2. This CDR3 region has 16 residues. CDR1 MNHEY and CDR2 SVGAGI come from the germline V gene. CDR3 sequence: CASSYSIGAGGGGLFF. The DNA of the CDR3 is TGTGCCAGCAGTTACTCGATCGGGGCCGGCGGCGGGGGGCTGTTTTTT.

The CDR3 here is CAWTYDSGAYNEQFF. The DNA of the CDR3 is TGTGCCTGGACATACGATTCAGGGGCCTACAATGAGCAGTTCTTC. The chain recombines TRBV30 with TRBJ2-1; the D gene is possibly TRBD1 (6 bases). Trimming pared 4 bases from V and 2 bases from J, leaving 15 bases between. The CDR3 consists of 15 residues. Per the germline V gene, CDR1 is GTSNPN and CDR2 is SVGIG (reference sequence).

The chain couples TRBV7-9 to TRBJ2-3, with D perhaps TRBD1 (6 bases). With 4 bases removed from V and 6 bases from J, the gap between germline ends came to 11 bases. Germline V gene data show CDR1 as SEHNR and CDR2 as FQNEAQ (reference sequence). This CDR3 has 13 amino acids. The CDR3 sequence: CASSSTGTDTQYF. The CDR3 DNA sequence: TGTGCCAGCAGCTCAACAGGGACCGATACGCAGTATTTT.

This chain uses TRBV12-5 with TRBJ1-6, with TRBD1 matching 8 bases. The V and J ends lost 0 bases and 14 bases, in that order; junction bases with no gene match: 0. The germline gives CDR1 LGHNT, CDR2 FRNRAP. CDR3 length: 12 residues. CDR3 region: CASGLVQGALHF. The CDR3 DNA follows: TGTGCTAGTGGTTTGGTACAGGGGGCCCTCCACTTT. Full variable domain (outside the CDR3, taken from reference TRBV12-5 and TRBJ1-6): DARVTQTPRHKVTEMGQEVTMRCQPILGHNTVFWYRQTMMQGLELLAYFRNRAPLDDSGMPKDRFSAEMPDATLATLKIQPSEPRDSAVYFCASGLVQGALHFGNGTRLTVT.

This clone was seen a single time. The V and J genes are TRBV7-9 and TRBJ2-1, with 10 bases aligning to TRBD2. The CDR3 has 18 amino acids. Looked up from germline, CDR1 is SEHNR and CDR2 is FQNEAQ (reference sequence). V gave up 5 bases and J gave up 5 bases; unmatched junction bases: 15. This chain's CDR3 is CASSPDRAGGLRNNEQFF. As DNA, the CDR3 is TGTGCCAGCAGCCCGGATAGAGCGGGGGGGCTTCGAAACAATGAGCAGTTCTTC.

The V and J genes are TRBV4-2 and TRBJ1-4; possibly TRBD1 for D (5 bases). Germline V gene data show CDR1 as LGHNA and CDR2 as YNFKEQ. V shed 4 bases and J shed 8 bases, with 14 bases lying between them. This CDR3 is built from 14 residues. The CDR3 is CASSPMGPDEKLFF. In DNA form, the CDR3 reads TGTGCCAGCAGCCCAATGGGGCCAGACGAAAAACTGTTTTTT.

The chain employs TRBV29-1 and TRBJ2-5; a weak D match, TRBD1 (6 bases). Germline V gives CDR1 SQVTM, CDR2 ANQGSEA. V gave up 4 bases and J gave up 5 bases, with 14 bases separating them. There are 13 residues in the CDR3. This CDR3 reads CSVVGARAETQYF. DNA for the CDR3: TGCAGCGTTGTGGGGGCGCGGGCGGAGACCCAGTACTTC.

The chain couples TRBV12-3 or TRBV12-4 to TRBJ1-5; weak D call: TRBD1 (5 bases). V was pared by 7 bases and J by 4 bases, with 8 bases between. CDR3 length: 12 amino acids. CDR3 in amino acids: CASKRGNQPQHF. In DNA, the CDR3 is TGTGCCAGCAAACGGGGGAATCAGCCCCAGCATTTT.

V usage is TRBV9 and J usage is TRBJ1-3; TRBD1 aligns across 9 bases. This CDR3 contains 17 residues. Germline lookup yields CDR1 SGDLS and CDR2 YYNGEE. J lost 2 bases, V lost 0 bases, and 6 bases had no gene match. The CDR3 DNA reads TGTGCCAGCAGCGTAGCTGGGACAGGGTATACTGGAAACACCATATATTTT. This sequence encodes CASSVAGTGYTGNTIYF.

The CDR3 coding sequence is TGTGCCAGCAGAGACGACACCTATGGCTACACCTTC. Its translation: CASRDDTYGYTF. The rearrangement links TRBV12-3 or TRBV12-4 to TRBJ1-2; D unclear. The V and J ends lost 6 bases and 4 bases respectively, with 9 bases between them. CDR3 size: 12 residues.

The V call is TRBV7-9, the J call TRBJ1-3; D perhaps matches TRBD1 (5 bases). Germline lookup yields CDR1 SEHNR and CDR2 FQNEAQ (reference sequence). Between the trimmed V and J ends, which lost 5 bases and 2 bases, there was a span of 13 bases. The CDR3 is made up of 15 amino acids. CDR3 sequence: CASSGIGGAGNTIYF. The CDR3 nucleotides read TGTGCCAGCAGCGGGATCGGGGGGGCTGGAAACACCATATATTTT. Combining the CDR3 with reference TRBV7-9 and TRBJ1-3 gives the whole variable domain DTGVSQNPRHKITKRGQNVTFRCDPISEHNRLYWYRQTLGQGPEFLTYFQNEAQLEKSRLLSDRFSAERPKGSFSTLEIQRTEQGDSAMYLCASSGIGGAGNTIYFGEGSWLTVV.

The rearrangement uses TRBV27 and TRBJ2-7; the match to TRBD2 covers 15 bases. Germline CDR1 and CDR2: MNHEY and SMNVEV (reference sequence). The CDR3 is made up of 17 amino acids. Unmatched junction bases numbered 10, after V lost 6 bases and J lost 4 bases. CDR3 coding DNA: TGTGCCAGCAGACAACGGACTAGCGGGAGGGCCTTTTACGAGCAGTACTTC. Its translation is CASRQRTSGRAFYEQYF.

This chain joins TRBV5-5 and TRBJ1-4, with 12 bases lining up with TRBD1. V dropped 3 bases and J dropped 3; count of bases not matched to a gene: 12. The CDR3 consists of 19 residues. Germline loops: CDR1 SGHKS, CDR2 YYEKEE (reference sequence). CDR3 loop: CASSSHRDRGLAANEKLFF. CDR3 nucleotide sequence: TGTGCCAGCAGCTCGCACCGGGACAGGGGGCTGGCGGCTAATGAAAAACTGTTTTTT.

This clone was seen only once. The chain is built from TRBV27 and TRBJ1-2, with 7 nucleotides matching TRBD1. Per the germline V gene, CDR1 is MNHEY and CDR2 is SMNVEV (reference sequence). The CDR3 has 14 residues. With 5 bases clipped from V and 6 bases from J, the junction kept 9 bases outside the gene matches. The CDR3 spells CASSTIDRADGYTF. CDR3 coding DNA: TGTGCCAGCAGTACGATCGACAGGGCGGATGGCTACACCTTC.

The chain is built from TRBV3-1 (or the pseudogene TRBV3-2) and TRBJ2-1; no reliable D call. The length of the CDR3 is 14 residues. The germline V gene has CDR1 LGHDT and CDR2 YNNKEL (reference sequence). Deletions cut 1 base from V and 7 bases from J, with 11 bases between. The CDR3 reads CASSQGAIPNEQFF. CDR3 coding DNA: TGTGCCAGCAGCCAAGGGGCCATTCCGAATGAGCAGTTCTTC.

The rearrangement uses TRBV7-2 and TRBJ2-1, with 7 bases lining up with TRBD2. V lost 8 bases and J lost 0; bases outside the gene matches: 7. The CDR3 is made up of 15 amino acids. CDR1 is SGHTA, CDR2 FQGNSA, per germline. CDR3 amino acids: CASRMSGNSYNEQFF. The CDR3 nucleotides read TGTGCCAGCCGGATGAGCGGGAACTCCTACAATGAGCAGTTCTTC.

The rearrangement uses TRBV14 and TRBJ2-3, with D perhaps matching TRBD2 (6 bases). CDR1 SGHDN and CDR2 FVKESK come from the germline V gene. V dropped 2 bases and J dropped 7 bases, with 13 bases sitting between them. The CDR3 length is 14 residues. The CDR3 reads CASSQPDYSNTQYF. The CDR3, as DNA: TGTGCCAGCAGCCAACCGGACTACTCAAATACGCAGTATTTT.

The chain links TRBV10-3 to TRBJ1-1; 7 positions agree with TRBD1. CDR3 length: 14 residues. The trim removed 4 bases at V and 4 bases at J, leaving 6 bases unmatched. Germline V CDR1 and CDR2: ENHRY, SYGVKD. Written as DNA, the CDR3 is TGTGCCATCAGTGCGACAGGGCGGTTCACTGAAGCTTTCTTT. It specifies CAISATGRFTEAFF.